This section outlines one T cell receptor (beta chain) sequence together with its context. What it binds is unknown. The protocol was immunoSEQ multiplex PCR, while the TCRdb copy is restricted to in-frame clones and leaves out a portion. The data hold 68,000 or so clones, with 79% observed a single time. Trimming at V came to 3 bases and at J to 3 bases, leaving 7 bases not matched to a gene. In germline, CDR1 is MNHEY, CDR2 SMNVEV (reference sequence). This CDR3 is built from 16 residues. This specimen comes from a study of a mutant IDH1 vaccine in newly diagnosed glioma. The overall study: Treated patients had a mean age of roughly 40 years and an approximately 62% male, around 38% female split. Prior therapy was radiotherapy, temozolomide, or both; most received both. Study conclusions and caveats: Pseudoprogression appeared independent of alterations in top peripheral clonotypes. Across multiple MHC alleles, 93.3% of patients had vaccine-induced responses.

The time point denotes: baseline, week 1 (first vaccination visit). Treatment: pre-vaccination baseline after standard-of-care therapy. The sequence came from a man aged 50 or older with glioma. This chain links TRBV27 with TRBJ1-4; the match to TRBD1 covers 7 bases. The sample here was PBMCs, taken from a glioma patient treated with radiotherapy, temozolomide or both. Here the CDR3 DNA reads TGTGCCAGCAGTTTCGGCCGGACAGGATCTAATGAAAAACTGTTTTTT. Protein sequence: CASSFGRTGSNEKLFF.